The rows below give T cell receptor beta chains drawn from one sample of a study of OX40 agonist ivuxolimab in advanced cancers. Sequencing was performed with immunoSEQ multiplex PCR; in TCRdb, only in-frame clones are kept and a portion is missing. The sample has more than 85,000 clones; just over 90% are singletons. The source was CD4+ or CD8+ T cells sorted from blood, collected in a trial of the OX40 agonist ivuxolimab. These receptors were taken from an adult with an advanced solid tumor such as melanoma, head and neck, liver or kidney cancer. CDR3s include the opening cysteine and the closing phenylalanine or tryptophan. A D gene is named only where the DNA matches it firmly. Rows may omit the clone size; those that give it use once, few, many or a size class.

cdr3_nt,cdr3_aa,d_call,v_call,clone_size,j_call
TGTGCCAGCAGTTTTATGACTGGCTACGAGCAGTACTTC,CASSFMTGYEQYF,NA,TRBV6-5,NA,TRBJ2-7
TGTGCCAGCAGGGTTGGTACCGGGGAGCTGTTTTTT,CASRVGTGELFF,NA,TRBV28,once,TRBJ2-2
TGTGCCAGCAGTTCCGACAGGGGACGCAGCAATCAGCCCCAGCATTTT,CASSSDRGRSNQPQHF,TRBD1,TRBV28,NA,TRBJ1-5
TGTGCCAGCAACACCGGACAGGGTATCTATGGCTACACCTTC,CASNTGQGIYGYTF,TRBD1,TRBV28,NA,TRBJ1-2
TGTGCCAGCAGCTTTGAGCGTAGTGGTTTAGCTTTCTTT,CASSFERSGLAFF,NA,TRBV5-4,NA,TRBJ1-1
TGCGCCAGCAGCTCACGCGGGAGAAGCTATGAGCAGTTCTTC,CASSSRGRSYEQFF,TRBD2,TRBV5-1,NA,TRBJ2-1
TGTGCCAGCAGATCGGAGCTGAATACCTACAATGAGCAGTTCTTC,CASRSELNTYNEQFF,NA,TRBV5-4,once,TRBJ2-1
TGTGCCAGCAGCCTAGGACAGGGTGCTTACGTGCCCCAGTACTTC,CASSLGQGAYVPQYF,TRBD1,TRBV7-2,NA,TRBJ2-5
TGTGCCAGTAGCACGAGGACCTCTGGAAACACCATATATTTT,CASSTRTSGNTIYF,NA,TRBV19,NA,TRBJ1-3
TGTGCCAGCAGTCCCGGGGGGGGACAGGGTATGGATACGCAGTATTTT,CASSPGGGQGMDTQYF,NA,TRBV28,NA,TRBJ2-3
TGTGCCAGCAGCTTAGTTCCCACAGGGGGCGGGTATGGCTACACCTTC,CASSLVPTGGGYGYTF,TRBD1,TRBV7-2,once,TRBJ1-2
TGTGCCAGCAGCGAAAGGTGGCAGGGGGCGCTCACTGAAGCTTTCTTT,CASSERWQGALTEAFF,NA,TRBV21-1,NA,TRBJ1-1
TGCGCCAGCAGTGTCGGGACTAGCGGAACCTACGAGCAGTACTTC,CASSVGTSGTYEQYF,TRBD2,TRBV5-1,NA,TRBJ2-7
TGTGCCACCAGCAGAGATAAGGTGTCGAGAGGACTGTTCTTC,CATSRDKVSRGLFF,NA,TRBV15,NA,TRBJ2-1
TGTGCCAGCTCACCACAGCGGGAGCCCGGGGAGCTGTTTTTT,CASSPQREPGELFF,TRBD2,TRBV18,NA,TRBJ2-2
TGTGCCAGCAGTGAAAGGGTTTTAAATGAAAAACTGTTTTTT,CASSERVLNEKLFF,NA,TRBV2,NA,TRBJ1-4
TGTGCCAGCAGTGGTGTGACAGCCAATCAGCCCCAGCATTTT,CASSGVTANQPQHF,NA,TRBV2,NA,TRBJ1-5
TGTGCCAGCACCATCGTAGGGACCTACAATGAGCAGTTCTTC,CASTIVGTYNEQFF,NA,TRBV28,NA,TRBJ2-1
TGTGCCAGCAGTTTATCGGGGAGGGTCCTTTCAGGGCAGCCCCAGCATTTT,CASSLSGRVLSGQPQHF,NA,TRBV27,NA,TRBJ1-5
TGCAGCGTGGGGGACTCCGCGGCCCAGTACTTC,CSVGDSAAQYF,NA,TRBV29-1,once,TRBJ2-5
TGTGCCAGCTGGGGCGGATCGGGCTACGAGCAGTACTTC,CASWGGSGYEQYF,NA,TRBV11-2,NA,TRBJ2-7
TGTGCCAGCAGCTTTGCAGGTAACACTGAAGCTTTCTTT,CASSFAGNTEAFF,NA,TRBV7-9,NA,TRBJ1-1
TGTGCCATCAGTGATCAAGGCGGTAGGAGGAACAATGAGCAGTTCTTC,CAISDQGGRRNNEQFF,NA,TRBV10-3,NA,TRBJ2-1
TGTGCCAGCAGCTTGGTGGCTTGGAACGGTTTAGATACGCAGTATTTT,CASSLVAWNGLDTQYF,NA,TRBV5-6,NA,TRBJ2-3
TGTGCCAGCAGCAAGGGACAGATTTACGAGCAGTACTTC,CASSKGQIYEQYF,TRBD1,TRBV7-2,NA,TRBJ2-7
TGTGCCAGCACCCACTTTGGGGGAGTAAGCTCCTACAATGAGCAGTTCTTC,CASTHFGGVSSYNEQFF,NA,TRBV7-9,NA,TRBJ2-1
TGTGCCAGCAGTACCCGACTAGCAACCCACCGGACAGATACGCAGTATTTT,CASSTRLATHRTDTQYF,TRBD2,TRBV27,NA,TRBJ2-3
TGTGCCAGCAGCCTAAAAGTAGGGACAGGGTTAATTACCGGGGAGCTGTTTTTT,CASSLKVGTGLITGELFF,TRBD1,TRBV7-6,NA,TRBJ2-2
TGTGCCAGCAGCTTGTCAACAAATCAGCCCCAGCATTTT,CASSLSTNQPQHF,NA,TRBV5-6,NA,TRBJ1-5
TGTGCCAGCAGAGGCGGGGTAAGCCCCTACGAGCAGTACTTC,CASRGGVSPYEQYF,NA,TRBV28,NA,TRBJ2-7
TGTGCCAGCAGTGAAAGTGGGACAGGGCGACCCGGGGAGCTGTTTTTT,CASSESGTGRPGELFF,TRBD1,TRBV6-1,NA,TRBJ2-2